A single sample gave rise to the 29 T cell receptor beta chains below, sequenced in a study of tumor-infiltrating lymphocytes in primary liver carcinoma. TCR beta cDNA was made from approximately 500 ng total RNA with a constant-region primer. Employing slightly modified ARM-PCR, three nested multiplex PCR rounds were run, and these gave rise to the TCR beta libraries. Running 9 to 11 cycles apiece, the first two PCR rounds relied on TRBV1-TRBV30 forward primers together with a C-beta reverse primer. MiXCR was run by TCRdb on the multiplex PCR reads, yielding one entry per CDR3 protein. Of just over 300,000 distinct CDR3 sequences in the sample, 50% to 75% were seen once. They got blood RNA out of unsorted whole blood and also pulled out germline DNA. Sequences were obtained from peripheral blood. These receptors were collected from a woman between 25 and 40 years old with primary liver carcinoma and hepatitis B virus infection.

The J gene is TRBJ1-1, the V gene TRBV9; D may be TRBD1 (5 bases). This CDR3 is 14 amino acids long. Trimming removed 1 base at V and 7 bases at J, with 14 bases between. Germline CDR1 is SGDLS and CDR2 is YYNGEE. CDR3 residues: CASSVTRADREAFF. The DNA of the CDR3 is TGTGCCAGCAGCGTAACCAGGGCCGACCGTGAAGCTTTCTTT.

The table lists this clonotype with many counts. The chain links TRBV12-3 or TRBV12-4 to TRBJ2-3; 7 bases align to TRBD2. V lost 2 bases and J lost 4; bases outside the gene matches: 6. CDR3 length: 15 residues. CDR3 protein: CASSLNSGGSDTQYF. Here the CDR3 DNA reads TGTGCCAGCAGTTTAAACTCGGGAGGCTCAGATACGCAGTATTTT.

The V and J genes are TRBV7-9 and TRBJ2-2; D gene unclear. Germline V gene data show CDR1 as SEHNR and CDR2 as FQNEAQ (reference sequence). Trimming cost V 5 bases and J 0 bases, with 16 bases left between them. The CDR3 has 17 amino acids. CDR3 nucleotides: TGTGCCAGCAGCAGTAGCCCCCCCCCGACGAACACCGGGGAGCTGTTTTTT. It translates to CASSSSPPPTNTGELFF. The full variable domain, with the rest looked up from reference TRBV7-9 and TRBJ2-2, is DTGVSQNPRHKITKRGQNVTFRCDPISEHNRLYWYRQTLGQGPEFLTYFQNEAQLEKSRLLSDRFSAERPKGSFSTLEIQRTEQGDSAMYLCASSSSPPPTNTGELFFGEGSRLTVL.

CDR3 sequence reads: CASSSQGYTGELFF. CDR3 nucleotide sequence: TGTGCCAGCAGTTCTCAGGGCTACACCGGGGAGCTGTTTTTT. The chain carries TRBV12-3 or TRBV12-4 and TRBJ2-2, with D perhaps matching TRBD1 (5 bases). V was pared by 4 bases and J by 3 bases, with 9 bases between. This CDR3 has 14 amino acids.

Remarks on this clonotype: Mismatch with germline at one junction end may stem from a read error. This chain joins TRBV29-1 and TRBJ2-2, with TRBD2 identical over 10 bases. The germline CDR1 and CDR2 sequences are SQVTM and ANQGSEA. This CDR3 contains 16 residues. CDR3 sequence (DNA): TGCGGCGTTGAGGGAACTAGCGGGGCGAACATCGGGGAGCTGTTTTTT. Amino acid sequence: CGVEGTSGANIGELFF.

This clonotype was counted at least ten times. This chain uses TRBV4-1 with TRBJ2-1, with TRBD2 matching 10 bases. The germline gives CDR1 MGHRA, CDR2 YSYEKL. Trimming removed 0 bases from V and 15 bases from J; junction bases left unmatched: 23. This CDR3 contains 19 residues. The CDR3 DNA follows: TGCGCCAGCAGCCAAGACGCGCGTCTAATAAAAGCGGGAGGGCCTTACGCGTTCTTC. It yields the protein CASSQDARLIKAGGPYAFF.

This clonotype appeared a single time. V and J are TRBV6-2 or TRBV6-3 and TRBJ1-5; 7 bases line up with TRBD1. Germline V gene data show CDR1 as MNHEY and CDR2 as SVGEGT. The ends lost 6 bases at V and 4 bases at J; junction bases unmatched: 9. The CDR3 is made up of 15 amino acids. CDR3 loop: CASRSGQPGNQPQHF. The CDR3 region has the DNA TGTGCCAGCAGATCGGGACAGCCGGGGAATCAGCCCCAGCATTTT.

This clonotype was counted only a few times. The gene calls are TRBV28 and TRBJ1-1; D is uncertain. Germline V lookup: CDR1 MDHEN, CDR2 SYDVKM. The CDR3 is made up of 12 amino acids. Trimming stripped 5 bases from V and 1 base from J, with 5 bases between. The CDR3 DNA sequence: TGTGCCAGCAGTGTCAGGAACACTGAAGCTTTCTTT. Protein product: CASSVRNTEAFF. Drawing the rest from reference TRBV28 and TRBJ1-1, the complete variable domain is DVKVTQSSRYLVKRTGEKVFLECVQDMDHENMFWYRQDPGLGLRLIYFSYDVKMKEKGDIPEGYSVSREKKERFSLILESASTNQTSMYLCASSVRNTEAFFGQGTRLTVV.

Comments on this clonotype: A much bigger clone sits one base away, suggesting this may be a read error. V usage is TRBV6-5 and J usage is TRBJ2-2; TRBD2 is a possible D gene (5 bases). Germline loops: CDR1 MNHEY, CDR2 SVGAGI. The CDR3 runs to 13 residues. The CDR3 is CASSWENTGEPFF. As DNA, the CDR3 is TGTGCCAGCAGTTGGGAGAACACCGGGGAGCCGTTTTTT.

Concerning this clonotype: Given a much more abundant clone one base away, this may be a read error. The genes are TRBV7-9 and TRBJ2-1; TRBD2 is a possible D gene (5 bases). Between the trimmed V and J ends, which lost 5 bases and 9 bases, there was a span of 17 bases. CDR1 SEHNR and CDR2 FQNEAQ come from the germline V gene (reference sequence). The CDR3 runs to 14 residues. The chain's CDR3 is CASSPSAVAGEQFF. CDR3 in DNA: TGTGCCAGCAGCCCGAGCGCGGTGGCGGGTGAGCAGTTCTTC.

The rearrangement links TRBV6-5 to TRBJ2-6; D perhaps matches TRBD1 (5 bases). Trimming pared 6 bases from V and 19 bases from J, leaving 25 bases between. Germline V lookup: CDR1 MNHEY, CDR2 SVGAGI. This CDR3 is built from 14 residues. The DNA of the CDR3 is TGTGCCAGCAGATCATTCTCTGGGGCCATCGTTCTAACTTTC. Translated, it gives CASRSFSGAIVLTF.

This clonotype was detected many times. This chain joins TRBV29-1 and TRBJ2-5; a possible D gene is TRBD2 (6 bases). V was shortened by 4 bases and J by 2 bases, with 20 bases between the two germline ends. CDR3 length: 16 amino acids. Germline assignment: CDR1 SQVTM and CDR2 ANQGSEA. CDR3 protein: CSVVGWRLDGQETQYF. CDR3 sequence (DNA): TGCAGCGTTGTAGGGTGGCGACTAGACGGACAAGAGACCCAGTACTTC.

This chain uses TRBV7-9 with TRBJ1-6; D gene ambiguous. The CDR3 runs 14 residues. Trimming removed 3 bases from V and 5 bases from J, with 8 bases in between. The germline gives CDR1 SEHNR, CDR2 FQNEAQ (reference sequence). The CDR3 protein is CASSFGGDNSPLHF. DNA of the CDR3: TGTGCCAGCAGCTTCGGCGGGGATAATTCACCCCTCCACTTT.

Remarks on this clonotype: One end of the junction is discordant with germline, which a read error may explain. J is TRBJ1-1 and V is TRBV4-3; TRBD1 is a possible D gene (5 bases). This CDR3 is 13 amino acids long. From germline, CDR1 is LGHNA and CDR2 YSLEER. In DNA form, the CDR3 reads TGCGCTAGCAGCCAAGTTTGGGGGTCTGAAGCTTTCTTT. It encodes CASSQVWGSEAFF.

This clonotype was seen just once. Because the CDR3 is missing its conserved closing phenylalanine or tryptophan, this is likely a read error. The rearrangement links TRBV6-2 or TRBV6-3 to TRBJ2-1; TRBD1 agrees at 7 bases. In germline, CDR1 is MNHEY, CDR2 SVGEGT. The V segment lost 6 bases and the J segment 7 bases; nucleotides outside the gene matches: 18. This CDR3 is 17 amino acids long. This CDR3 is CASSPALGRPRGNEQFL. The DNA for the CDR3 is TGTGCCAGCAGCCCCGCCCTAGGACGCCCCAGGGGGAATGAGCAGTTCTTG.

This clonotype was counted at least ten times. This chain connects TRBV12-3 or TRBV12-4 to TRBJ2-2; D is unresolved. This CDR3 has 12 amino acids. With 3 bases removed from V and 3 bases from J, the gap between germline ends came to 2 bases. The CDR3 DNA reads TGTGCCAGCAGTTTTCACACCGGGGAGCTGTTTTTT. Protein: CASSFHTGELFF.

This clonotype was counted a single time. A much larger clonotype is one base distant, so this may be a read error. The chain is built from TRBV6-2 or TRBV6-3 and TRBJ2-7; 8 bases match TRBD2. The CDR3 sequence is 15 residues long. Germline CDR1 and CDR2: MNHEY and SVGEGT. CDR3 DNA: TGTGCCGGCAGGAACAGCGGGAGTGGTTCCTACGAGCAGTACTTC. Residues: CAGRNSGSGSYEQYF.

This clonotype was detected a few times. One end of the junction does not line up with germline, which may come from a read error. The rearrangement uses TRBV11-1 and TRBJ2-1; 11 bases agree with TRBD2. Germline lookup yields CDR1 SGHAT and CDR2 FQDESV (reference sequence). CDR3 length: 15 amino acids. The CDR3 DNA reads TGTACCAGCAGCCTATTACTAGCGGGGGACAATGAGCAGTTCTTC. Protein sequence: CTSSLLLAGDNEQFF.

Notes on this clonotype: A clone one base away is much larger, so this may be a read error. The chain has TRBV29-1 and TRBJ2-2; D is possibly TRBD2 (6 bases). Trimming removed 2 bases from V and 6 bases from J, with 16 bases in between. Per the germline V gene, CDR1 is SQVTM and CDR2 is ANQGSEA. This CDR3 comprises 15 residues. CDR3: CSVEYRTRRAGELFF. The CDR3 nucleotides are TGCAGCGTTGAATATAGAACTAGGAGGGCCGGGGAGCTGTTTTTT.

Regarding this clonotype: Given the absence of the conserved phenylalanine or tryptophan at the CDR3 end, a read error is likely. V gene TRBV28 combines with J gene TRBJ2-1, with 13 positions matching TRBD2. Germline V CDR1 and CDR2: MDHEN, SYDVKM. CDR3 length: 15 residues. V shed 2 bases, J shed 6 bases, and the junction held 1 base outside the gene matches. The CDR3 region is CASSLGTSGVNEQFL. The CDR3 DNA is TGTGCCAGCAGTTTAGGGACTAGCGGGGTCAATGAGCAGTTCTTA.

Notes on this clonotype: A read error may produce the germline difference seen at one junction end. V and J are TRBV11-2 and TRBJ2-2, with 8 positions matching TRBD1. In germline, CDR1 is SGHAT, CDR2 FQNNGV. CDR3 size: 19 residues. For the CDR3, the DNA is TGTACCAGCAGCCCTAGGACAGGGCGGCTAGTGGGCAGTACCGGGGAGCTGTTTTTT. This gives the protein CTSSPRTGRLVGSTGELFF.

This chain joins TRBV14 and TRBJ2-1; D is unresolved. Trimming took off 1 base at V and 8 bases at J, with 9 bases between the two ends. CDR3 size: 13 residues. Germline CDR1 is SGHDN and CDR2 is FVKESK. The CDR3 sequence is CASSQGAWHEQFF. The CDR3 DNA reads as TGTGCCAGCAGCCAAGGGGCGTGGCATGAGCAGTTCTTC.

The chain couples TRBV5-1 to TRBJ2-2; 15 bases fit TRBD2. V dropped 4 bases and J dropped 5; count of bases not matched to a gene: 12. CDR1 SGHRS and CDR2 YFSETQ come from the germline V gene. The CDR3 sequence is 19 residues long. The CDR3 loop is CASSLNPGLAGGRTGELFF. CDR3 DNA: TGCGCCAGCAGCCTCAACCCCGGACTAGCGGGAGGGAGAACCGGGGAGCTGTTTTTT.

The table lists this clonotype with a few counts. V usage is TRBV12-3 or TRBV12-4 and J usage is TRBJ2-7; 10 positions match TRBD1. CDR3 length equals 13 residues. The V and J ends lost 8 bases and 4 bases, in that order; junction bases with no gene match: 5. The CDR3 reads CASSGTGVYEQYF. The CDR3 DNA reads TGTGCCAGCTCAGGGACAGGGGTATACGAGCAGTACTTC.

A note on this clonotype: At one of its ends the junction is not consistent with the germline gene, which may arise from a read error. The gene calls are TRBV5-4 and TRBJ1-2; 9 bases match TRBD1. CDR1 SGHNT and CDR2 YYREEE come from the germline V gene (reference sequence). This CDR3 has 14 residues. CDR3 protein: CASSLDRGDYGYIF. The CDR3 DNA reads TGTGCCAGCAGCTTAGACAGGGGGGACTATGGCTACATCTTC.

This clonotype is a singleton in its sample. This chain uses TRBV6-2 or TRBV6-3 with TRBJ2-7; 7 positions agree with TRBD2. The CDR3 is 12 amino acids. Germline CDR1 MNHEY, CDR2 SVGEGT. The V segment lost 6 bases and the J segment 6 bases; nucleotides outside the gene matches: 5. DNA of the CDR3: TGTGCCAGCAGAATCGGGGGGAGCGAGCAGTACTTC. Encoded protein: CASRIGGSEQYF.

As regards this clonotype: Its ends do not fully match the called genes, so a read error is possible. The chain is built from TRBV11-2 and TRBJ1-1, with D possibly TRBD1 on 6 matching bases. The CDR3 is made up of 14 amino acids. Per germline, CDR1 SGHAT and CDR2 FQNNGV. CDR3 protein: CAGSFRGRGAETFF. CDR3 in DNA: TGTGCCGGCAGCTTTAGAGGCAGGGGAGCTGAAACTTTCTTT.

DNA for the CDR3: TGTGCCATCAGTGCAGGGAAAGAGACCCAGTACTTC. Translated, it gives CAISAGKETQYF. The V call is TRBV10-3, the J call TRBJ2-5; possible D gene TRBD1, 5 bases. The germline V gene encodes CDR1 ENHRY and CDR2 SYGVKD. Trimming pared 4 bases from V and 3 bases from J, leaving 6 bases between. The CDR3 is made up of 12 amino acids.

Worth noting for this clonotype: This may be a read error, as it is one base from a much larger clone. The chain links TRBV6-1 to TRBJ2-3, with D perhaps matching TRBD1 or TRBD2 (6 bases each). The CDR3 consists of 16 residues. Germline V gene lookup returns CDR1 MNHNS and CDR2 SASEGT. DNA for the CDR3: TGTGACAGCAGCCAAGTAGGGGGAGGTGTTACAGATACGCAGTATTTT. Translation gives CDSSQVGGGVTDTQYF.